This is a list of T cell receptor beta chains from one sample in a study of blood T cell repertoires in COVID-19. This table comes from immunoSEQ multiplex PCR, and its TCRdb copy is limited to in-frame clones, with some not included. In the table there are hundreds of thousands of clones, 70% to 90% of which are singletons. What was sequenced was PBMCs or T cells enriched from blood (not recorded which). The receptors were gathered from a woman in her forties or fifties who had recovered from COVID-19. Each CDR3 is given without its conserved first and last residue. Fields, in order: J gene, clone size, V gene, CDR3 length, CDR3 protein. Size is stated for part of the rows, as once, few or many counts, or as a class when the clone is expanded.

J: TRBJ2-7
size: NA
V: TRBV7-9
length: 15
CDR3: ASSPGGGGLTSYEQY

J: TRBJ1-6
size: NA
V: TRBV3-1/TRBV3-2
length: 13
CDR3: ASSLNTGVNSPLH

J: TRBJ1-4
size: NA
V: TRBV18
length: 13
CDR3: ASSPFEKTNEKLF

J: TRBJ2-5
size: NA
V: TRBV5-1
length: 18
CDR3: ASSSPKPRRAFSVFETQY

J: TRBJ2-2
size: NA
V: TRBV3-1/TRBV3-2
length: 14
CDR3: ASSPRVSGSSGELF

J: TRBJ2-7
size: NA
V: TRBV5-1
length: 12
CDR3: ASSFGGVVYEQY

J: TRBJ1-3
size: NA
V: TRBV21-1
length: 14
CDR3: ASSKSIGGSGNTIY

J: TRBJ2-7
size: NA
V: TRBV7-2
length: 12
CDR3: ASSSRTGSYEQY

J: TRBJ1-2
size: once
V: TRBV14
length: 12
CDR3: ASSQATVNYGYT

J: TRBJ1-1
size: NA
V: TRBV21-1
length: 12
CDR3: ASSNRGLNTEAF

J: TRBJ2-4
size: NA
V: TRBV6-5
length: 12
CDR3: ASSYSAAGNIQY

J: TRBJ1-4
size: NA
V: TRBV5-6
length: 12
CDR3: ASSTGQGRQKLF

J: TRBJ1-2
size: NA
V: TRBV18
length: 12
CDR3: ASSLRQGFHGYT

J: TRBJ2-2
size: NA
V: TRBV4-1
length: 14
CDR3: ASSQIAGVQTGELF

J: TRBJ2-7
size: NA
V: TRBV7-9
length: 12
CDR3: ASSPSGSPYEQY

J: TRBJ1-5
size: NA
V: TRBV28
length: 11
CDR3: ATRGGRRQPQH

J: TRBJ1-1
size: NA
V: TRBV9
length: 11
CDR3: ASSTGYEAEAF

J: TRBJ2-7
size: NA
V: TRBV5-1
length: 11
CDR3: ASQPGQGTEQY

J: TRBJ2-1
size: once
V: TRBV7-3
length: 13
CDR3: ASSLDRASFNEQF

J: TRBJ1-1
size: NA
V: TRBV7-6
length: 13
CDR3: ASTVSAAGGTEAF

J: TRBJ2-1
size: NA
V: TRBV11-3
length: 14
CDR3: ASSRPQGPQNNEQF

J: TRBJ1-3
size: once
V: TRBV28
length: 12
CDR3: ASSPQTPGGTIY

J: TRBJ1-4
size: NA
V: TRBV7-3
length: 11
CDR3: ASSLRRGEKLF

J: TRBJ1-4
size: NA
V: TRBV28
length: 11
CDR3: ASSPPTNEKLF

J: TRBJ1-1
size: NA
V: TRBV7-9
length: 13
CDR3: ASITPGGGNTEAF

J: TRBJ2-5
size: NA
V: TRBV5-1
length: 13
CDR3: ASNRLAGGQETQY

J: TRBJ1-2
size: NA
V: TRBV12-3/TRBV12-4
length: 11
CDR3: ASSTNLNYGYT

J: TRBJ2-1
size: NA
V: TRBV3-1/TRBV3-2
length: 14
CDR3: ASSQGLADSYNEQF

J: TRBJ2-7
size: NA
V: TRBV6-5
length: 13
CDR3: ASRPRTSGIYEQY

J: TRBJ2-7
size: NA
V: TRBV7-9
length: 12
CDR3: ASSPMGGGYEQY

J: TRBJ2-3
size: NA
V: TRBV5-1
length: 14
CDR3: ASSGGFSYVADTQY

J: TRBJ2-4
size: once
V: TRBV10-3
length: 16
CDR3: AISESILAVPAKNIQY

J: TRBJ2-3
size: NA
V: TRBV7-2
length: 11
CDR3: ASSPNIADTQY

J: TRBJ1-6
size: NA
V: TRBV6-1
length: 13
CDR3: ASSEGGTGASPLH

J: TRBJ2-2
size: NA
V: TRBV30
length: 13
CDR3: AWSSTDEEFGELF

J: TRBJ2-2
size: NA
V: TRBV2
length: 14
CDR3: ASSALSPTNTGELF

J: TRBJ2-3
size: once
V: TRBV28
length: 14
CDR3: ASSGHGTVATDTQY

J: TRBJ1-6
size: few
V: TRBV3-1/TRBV3-2
length: 13
CDR3: ASSHTGTANSPLH

J: TRBJ2-2
size: NA
V: TRBV18
length: 12
CDR3: ASSPGQNTGELF

J: TRBJ2-1
size: once
V: TRBV7-4
length: 20
CDR3: ASSLGCGRGWVAGSSYNEQF

J: TRBJ2-3
size: NA
V: TRBV4-2
length: 14
CDR3: ASSQLRQAEGDTQY

J: TRBJ1-3
size: once
V: TRBV5-4
length: 15
CDR3: ASSLTHRGSSGNTIY

J: TRBJ1-4
size: NA
V: TRBV9
length: 12
CDR3: ASSVLATNEKLF

J: TRBJ2-3
size: NA
V: TRBV10-1
length: 13
CDR3: ASSKTGASTDTQY

J: TRBJ2-2
size: NA
V: TRBV18
length: 12
CDR3: ASSPALATGELF

J: TRBJ2-1
size: NA
V: TRBV2
length: 10
CDR3: ATRGLLSGEF

J: TRBJ2-5
size: NA
V: TRBV7-9
length: 13
CDR3: ASSLGGSGGETQY

J: TRBJ2-5
size: NA
V: TRBV9
length: 13
CDR3: ARPPCGTDQETQY

J: TRBJ2-1
size: NA
V: TRBV29-1
length: 8
CDR3: SARTRQQF

J: TRBJ2-7
size: once
V: TRBV14
length: 12
CDR3: ASSLGLKTYEQY

J: TRBJ1-3
size: NA
V: TRBV19
length: 11
CDR3: ASSSDRGGTIY

J: TRBJ2-5
size: NA
V: TRBV4-2
length: 12
CDR3: ASSLAGGLETQY

J: TRBJ1-3
size: NA
V: TRBV2
length: 13
CDR3: ASSSQVSSGNTIY

J: TRBJ1-2
size: NA
V: TRBV7-9
length: 13
CDR3: ASSSLDRAAYGYT

J: TRBJ2-7
size: NA
V: TRBV4-1
length: 13
CDR3: ASSQDLAGPYEQY

J: TRBJ1-2
size: NA
V: TRBV4-2
length: 13
CDR3: ASSQETGTQVGYT